This T cell receptor beta chain comes out of a study of CD8+ T cells in alopecia areata. Turning to the study itself: Treated patients received oral tofacitinib, 5 to 10 mg twice daily.

RNA, once extracted, was reverse transcribed into cDNA for use as the sequencing template. Sequencing was performed with immunoSEQ multiplex PCR; in TCRdb, only in-frame clones are kept and a portion is missing. The top ten clones hold 18% of a sample with some 130,000 clones, approximately 48% of them seen once. The receptor's source is a human donor with alopecia areata. This sample comprised CD8+ T cells sorted from blood, obtained at week 0.

The CDR3 here is CASSGQDHGYTF. The DNA of the CDR3 is TGTGCCAGCAGCGGACAGGATCATGGCTACACCTTC. The rearrangement uses TRBV9 and TRBJ1-2; a possible D gene is TRBD1 (6 bases). V shed 3 bases and J shed 6 bases, with 9 bases lying between them. The V gene's germline CDR1 is SGDLS and CDR2 YYNGEE. The CDR3 has 12 amino acids.